A single T cell receptor beta chain is shown here with its context. Antigen: not known. The sample comes from a study of OX40 agonist ivuxolimab in advanced cancers. The overall study: Patients in the trial were receiving intravenous ivuxolimab every 2 weeks, at doses of 0.01 to 10 mg/kg. Study-level results: Expanded clones belonging to CD8+ T cells outnumbered, on average, those of CD4+.

The CDR3 consists of 11 residues. Trimming cost V 7 bases and J 5 bases, with 9 bases left between them. Germline-derived CDR1 and CDR2 are SEHNR and FQNEAQ (reference sequence). TCRdb's copy holds only in-frame clones and misses some; the assay was immunoSEQ multiplex PCR. The sample includes some 65,000 clones, 70% to 80% of them seen just once. The receptor was isolated from an adult with an advanced solid tumor such as melanoma, head and neck, liver or kidney cancer. The specimen was CD4+ or CD8+ T cells sorted from blood, collected in a trial of the OX40 agonist ivuxolimab. This sequence joins TRBV7-9 and TRBJ2-7; D gene uncertain. CDR3 region: CASTQFDEQYF. The DNA for the CDR3 is TGTGCCAGCACCCAGTTTGACGAGCAGTACTTC.